Described below is a single T cell receptor beta chain sequence and its context. The sample comes from a study of Ad26.COV2.S vaccination and SARS-CoV-2 variants. About the study: Dosing was one shot or two shots 56 days apart.

This CDR3 comprises 13 residues. Per germline, CDR1 SQVTM and CDR2 ANQGSEA. Trimming left V 5 bases short and J 1 base short, with 11 bases between. Measured with immunoSEQ multiplex PCR; TCRdb has only the in-frame clones, and not every one. The sample has hundreds of thousands of clones, roughly 90% seen once. Treatment indicated: around 19 received Ad26.COV2.S at low or high dose, single or two shots; roughly five received placebo; per-sample allocation not given. All samples were drawn on day 63, counting from the first vaccine or placebo injection. Ad26.COV2.S expressed prefusion-stabilized spike from the original Wuhan strain.

The J gene is TRBJ1-1, the V gene TRBV29-1, with no clear D. The receptor was isolated from a person between 18 and 60 years old who received the Ad26.COV2.S COVID-19 vaccine or a placebo. Here the sequenced sample was peripheral blood, taken in a trial of Ad26.COV2.S vaccine versus placebo. In nucleotides, the CDR3 is TGCAGCGTTACGGTTTCTAAGAACACTGAAGCTTTCTTT. Amino acid sequence: CSVTVSKNTEAFF.